This entry lists 30 T cell receptor beta chains sequenced from one sample in a study of shared clonotypes between healthy human individuals. Sequencing used immunoSEQ multiplex PCR; TCRdb keeps in-frame clones, though not all of them. The profile covers about 1 million clones, with roughly 80% appearing a single time and 1.4% to 1.5% taken by the ten largest. The sample taken for sequencing was memory CD4+ T cells sorted from blood. Described subset: CD45RA-negative fraction. These receptors came from a man aged 18 to 29 in good health.

This clone appeared a single time. Other DNA sequences in the same sample also yield this CDR3. This chain joins TRBV5-4 and TRBJ2-5; TRBD1 is a possible D gene (6 bases). Per germline, CDR1 SGHNT and CDR2 YYREEE (reference sequence). Trimming pared 2 bases from V and 4 bases from J, leaving 6 bases between. This CDR3 has 12 residues. Written as DNA, the CDR3 is TGTGCCAGCAGCTTACAGGGAGAGACCCAGTACTTC. Encoded protein: CASSLQGETQYF.

Here the CDR3 reads CASALGDGGNEQFF. The DNA of the CDR3 is TGTGCCAGCGCTCTTGGGGACGGCGGGAATGAGCAGTTCTTC. The chain joins TRBV7-3 to TRBJ2-1; D may correspond to TRBD1 or TRBD2 (5 bases each). With 8 bases removed from V and 7 bases from J, the gap between germline ends came to 18 bases. Per germline, CDR1 SGHTA and CDR2 FQGTGA. The CDR3 spans 14 residues. Drawing the rest from reference TRBV7-3 and TRBJ2-1, the complete variable domain is GAGVSQTPSNKVTEKGKYVELRCDPISGHTALYWYRQSLGQGPEFLIYFQGTGAADDSGLPNDRFFAVRPEGSVSTLKIQRTERGDSAVYLCASALGDGGNEQFFGPGTRLTVL.

The gene calls are TRBV7-9 and TRBJ1-2; 7 bases fit TRBD1. Germline CDR1 reads SEHNR; CDR2 reads FQNEAQ (reference sequence). The CDR3 runs to 13 residues. J lost 7 bases, V lost 1 base, and 3 bases had no gene match. CDR3 loop: CASSLEQGSGYTF. CDR3 bases: TGTGCCAGCAGCTTAGAACAGGGGAGTGGCTACACCTTC.

CDR3 sequence: CASSRTVDTEAFF. The CDR3 nucleotides read TGTGCCAGCAGCCGGACAGTAGACACTGAAGCTTTCTTT. This chain connects TRBV7-8 to TRBJ1-1; weak D call: TRBD1 (6 bases). In germline, CDR1 is SGHVS, CDR2 FQNEAQ. The CDR3 has 13 amino acids. The ends were cut back, 5 bases at V and 3 bases at J, with 10 bases in the middle.

This clone turned up a few times. The V and J genes are TRBV6-1 and TRBJ1-1; weak D call: TRBD1 (5 bases). Trimming took 7 bases from V and 8 from J, leaving 23 bases between them. The CDR3 is made up of 15 amino acids. The germline gives CDR1 MNHNS, CDR2 SASEGT. Here the CDR3 DNA reads TGTGCCAGCACCACCCGAAGGCAGGGACCACCAGAAGCTTTCTTT. This codes for CASTTRRQGPPEAFF.

To note about this clone: This may be a read error, as it is one base from a much larger clone. Other DNA sequences within the sample encode an identical CDR3. V usage is TRBV5-4 and J usage is TRBJ2-5, with unresolved D. CDR1 and CDR2 from the germline V gene are SGHNT and YYREEE (reference sequence). CDR3 length: 11 residues. V lost 2 bases and J 4 bases, leaving 3 bases between the germline ends. CDR3 residues: CASSFGETQYF. CDR3 sequence (DNA): TGTGCCAGCAGCTTCGGAGAGACCCAGTACTTC.

This clone was seen more than once but under ten times. The V gene is TRBV28, the J gene TRBJ2-7; D is perhaps TRBD2 (5 bases). CDR1 and CDR2 from the germline V gene are MDHEN and SYDVKM. Trimming cost V 5 bases and J 2 bases, with 22 bases left between them. This CDR3 is 17 amino acids long. CDR3 coding DNA: TGTGCCAGCAGTCAAACCCCCCCCCGGGGAATTCCCTACGAGCAGTACTTC. This translates into CASSQTPPRGIPYEQYF.

The chain recombines TRBV5-4 with TRBJ2-4, with 8 bases lining up with TRBD1. With 4 bases clipped from V and 2 bases from J, the junction kept 5 bases outside the gene matches. Germline CDR1 is SGHNT and CDR2 is YYREEE (reference sequence). This CDR3 comprises 15 residues. The CDR3 loop is CASSPTGDTKNIQYF. The DNA for the CDR3 is TGTGCCAGCAGCCCGACAGGGGACACCAAAAACATTCAGTACTTC.

A word on this clone: Mismatch with germline at one junction end may stem from a read error. The rearrangement links TRBV7-7 to TRBJ2-2, with a weak D call TRBD1 (5 bases). CDR3 length: 13 residues. In germline, CDR1 is SSHAT, CDR2 FNYEAQ (reference sequence). This CDR3 reads CASSLGAYGELFF. CDR3 nucleotide sequence: TGTGCTAGCAGCTTAGGGGCTTACGGGGAGCTGTTTTTT.

The chain couples TRBV6-5 to TRBJ2-3, with 7 bases that match TRBD1. The CDR3 contains 15 residues. J gave up 0 bases and V 5 bases, and 5 bases lay outside the gene matches. Germline CDR1 and CDR2: MNHEY and SVGAGI. This CDR3 is CASSHLQGSTDTQYF. In DNA form, the CDR3 reads TGTGCCAGCAGTCATCTACAGGGGAGCACAGATACGCAGTATTTT.

This clone was detected only a few times. The V and J genes are TRBV30 and TRBJ2-7, with D maybe TRBD2 (5 bases). The germline V gene has CDR1 GTSNPN and CDR2 SVGIG (reference sequence). The CDR3 is 14 amino acids. V was cut by 0 bases and J by 2 bases, with 11 bases left in between. The CDR3: CAWSVLGDAYEQYF. The CDR3, as DNA: TGTGCCTGGAGTGTACTAGGCGACGCCTACGAGCAGTACTTC. The entire variable domain, with the rest obtained from reference TRBV30 and TRBJ2-7, is as follows: SQTIHQWPATLVQPVGSPLSLECTVEGTSNPNLYWYRQAAGRGLQLLFYSVGIGQISSEVPQNLSASRPQDRQFILSSKKLLLSDSGFYLCAWSVLGDAYEQYFGPGTRLTVT.

J is TRBJ2-1 and V is TRBV7-7; TRBD2 matches 9 bases. The CDR3 has 13 residues. Trimming at V came to 11 bases and at J to 8 bases, leaving 10 bases not matched to a gene. Germline CDR1 is SSHAT and CDR2 is FNYEAQ (reference sequence). The CDR3 coding sequence is TGTGCCCTTGGGGCTAGCGGGGATGATGAGCAGTTCTTC. Its translation is CALGASGDDEQFF.

The J gene is TRBJ2-1, the V gene TRBV10-2; TRBD2 matches 12 bases. The CDR3 length is 15 residues. Germline V lookup: CDR1 WSHSY, CDR2 SAAADI. V lost 6 bases, J lost 7 bases, and 7 bases stayed unmatched. Written as DNA, the CDR3 is TGCGCCAGCAGACTAGCGGGAGGCGTAAAGAATGAGCAGTTCTTC. This encodes CASRLAGGVKNEQFF.

This chain connects TRBV10-2 to TRBJ2-5; 8 nucleotides match TRBD2. CDR1 is WSHSY, CDR2 SAAADI, per germline. The CDR3 sequence is 13 residues long. After removal of 8 bases from V and 4 bases from J, the junction contained 6 bases not matched to a gene. In DNA form, the CDR3 reads TGCGCCAGCCATAACGGGGGGGGAGAGACCCAGTACTTC. The encoded protein is CASHNGGGETQYF.

The genes are TRBV19 and TRBJ2-7; TRBD1 might be the D (7 bases). The CDR3 has 16 residues. Germline CDR1 reads LNHDA; CDR2 reads SQIVND (reference sequence). Trimming removed 5 bases at V and 3 bases at J, with 20 bases between. CDR3 sequence (DNA): TGTGCCAGTAGTCTCATCTCCGCGGGACAGAACTACGAGCAGTACTTC. It codes for CASSLISAGQNYEQYF.

The V call is TRBV28, the J call TRBJ1-5; 9 nucleotides align to TRBD1. The CDR3 consists of 18 residues. V lost 2 bases, J lost 0 bases, and 8 bases stayed unmatched. Germline V gene data show CDR1 as MDHEN and CDR2 as SYDVKM. CDR3 sequence reads: CASSLNRGRTNSNQPQHF. The CDR3 DNA is TGTGCCAGCAGTTTAAACAGGGGGCGTACCAATAGCAATCAGCCCCAGCATTTT.

The rearrangement joins TRBV6-5 to TRBJ2-3; 9 bases are shared with TRBD2. This CDR3 has 15 amino acids. V lost 7 bases and J lost 2; bases outside the gene matches: 7. Germline lookup yields CDR1 MNHEY and CDR2 SVGAGI. Here the CDR3 reads CASKAAGGYTDTQYF. The DNA for the CDR3 is TGTGCCAGCAAGGCAGCGGGAGGTTACACAGATACGCAGTATTTT.

The V call is TRBV10-3, the J call TRBJ2-1; 8 bases match TRBD1. From germline, CDR1 is ENHRY and CDR2 SYGVKD. The junction had 11 bases not matched to a gene; V was cut back by 7 bases and J by 9 bases. The length of the CDR3 is 14 residues. CDR3 in DNA: TGTGCCATCAATGGACAGGGCCTTGACATTGAGCAGTTCTTC. Protein: CAINGQGLDIEQFF.

This clone was recorded only once. A junction boundary mismatches the germline segment, possibly from a read error. The chain combines TRBV11-2 with TRBJ2-1; D tentatively reads TRBD1 or TRBD2 (5 bases each). The CDR3 extends over 12 amino acids. Germline CDR1 SGHAT, CDR2 FQNNGV. CDR3 in amino acids: CASSLSGSAGIF. CDR3 in DNA: TGTGCCAGCAGCTTATCAGGGAGCGCCGGAATCTTC.

This clone was recorded a few times. This chain joins TRBV5-1 and TRBJ1-1; 7 bases are a match to TRBD1. This CDR3 is built from 14 residues. The V and J ends lost 4 bases and 1 base, in that order; junction bases with no gene match: 4. Looked up from germline, CDR1 is SGHRS and CDR2 is YFSETQ. Here the CDR3 reads CASSHGTANTEAFF. Written as DNA, the CDR3 is TGCGCCAGCAGCCACGGGACAGCGAACACTGAAGCTTTCTTT.

This rearrangement joins TRBV7-2 to TRBJ2-2; TRBD2 agrees at 9 bases. Trimming took 4 bases from V and 5 from J; bases not matched to a gene: 8. This CDR3 spans 16 amino acids. The germline CDR1 and CDR2 sequences are SGHTA and FQGNSA. In DNA form, the CDR3 reads TGTGCCAGCAGCTACACGGGACTAGCAGGGACCGGGGAGCTGTTTTTT. Translating gives CASSYTGLAGTGELFF.

This sequence joins TRBV5-6 and TRBJ1-1; D may be TRBD1 (6 bases). Germline V CDR1 and CDR2: SGHDT, YYEEEE. Trimming removed 4 bases at V and 1 base at J, with 17 bases between. The CDR3 spans 16 residues. In DNA form, the CDR3 reads TGTGCCAGCAGCACTCGATTGACAGGAGCGAACACTGAAGCTTTCTTT. Encoded protein: CASSTRLTGANTEAFF.

CDR3 loop: CASSPSNGLSTTQQYF. The CDR3 DNA reads as TGCGCCAGCAGTCCGTCGAATGGACTAAGTACTACGCAGCAGTACTTC. This rearrangement joins TRBV10-2 to TRBJ2-7, with a tentative D call TRBD2 (6 bases). V lost 5 bases to trimming and J lost 8 bases, with 25 bases between them. The length of the CDR3 is 16 residues. CDR1 is WSHSY, CDR2 SAAADI, per germline.

The chain joins TRBV7-2 to TRBJ1-1; D is undetermined. CDR1 SGHTA and CDR2 FQGNSA come from the germline V gene. V was pared by 3 bases and J by 1 base, with 9 bases between. This CDR3 contains 14 residues. CDR3 sequence: CASSFSWQNTEAFF. The CDR3 coding sequence is TGTGCCAGCAGCTTTTCATGGCAGAACACTGAAGCTTTCTTT.

The chain is built from TRBV29-1 and TRBJ1-6; D unclear. CDR1 and CDR2 (germline): SQVTM, ANQGSEA. The CDR3 contains 13 residues. The ends were cut back, 3 bases at V and 7 bases at J, with 10 bases in the middle. CDR3 protein: CSVEVSQNSPLHF. In DNA, the CDR3 is TGCAGCGTTGAGGTATCTCAGAATTCACCCCTCCACTTT.

J is TRBJ2-2 and V is TRBV7-9; D gene uncertain. Germline V gene lookup returns CDR1 SEHNR and CDR2 FQNEAQ (reference sequence). V was pared by 0 bases and J by 3 bases, with 5 bases between. This CDR3 contains 14 residues. For the CDR3, the DNA is TGTGCCAGCAGCTTAGCGCGGCACACCGGGGAGCTGTTTTTT. Protein sequence: CASSLARHTGELFF.

The genes are TRBV28 and TRBJ2-5; maybe TRBD1 (5 bases). The germline V gene has CDR1 MDHEN and CDR2 SYDVKM. The V and J ends lost 5 bases and 3 bases respectively, with 13 bases between them. The CDR3 is made up of 14 amino acids. The CDR3: CASSDNQGEETQYF. CDR3 DNA: TGTGCCAGCAGTGATAATCAGGGCGAAGAGACCCAGTACTTC. The whole variable domain, remainder taken from reference TRBV28 and TRBJ2-5, is DVKVTQSSRYLVKRTGEKVFLECVQDMDHENMFWYRQDPGLGLRLIYFSYDVKMKEKGDIPEGYSVSREKKERFSLILESASTNQTSMYLCASSDNQGEETQYFGPGTRLLVL.

This rearrangement joins TRBV6-1 to TRBJ1-1; unclear D gene. The V end lost 2 bases, the J end lost 0 bases, and 10 bases lay between the germline ends. CDR1 and CDR2 (germline): MNHNS, SASEGT. This CDR3 region has 15 residues. This CDR3 is CASSEQVLVNTEAFF. CDR3 bases: TGTGCCAGCAGTGAACAGGTTTTAGTGAACACTGAAGCTTTCTTT.

The chain is built from TRBV6-6 and TRBJ1-5; 12 nucleotides line up with TRBD1. Germline trimming cut 6 bases from V and 7 bases from J; bases unmatched to any gene: 10. The CDR3 has 16 residues. CDR1 and CDR2 from the germline V gene are MNHNY and SVGAGI (reference sequence). The CDR3 spells CASRTTGTGGSQPQHF. The CDR3 nucleotides read TGTGCCAGCAGAACAACCGGGACAGGGGGCTCCCAGCCCCAGCATTTT.

The chain is built from TRBV2 and TRBJ2-3; D is unclear. The CDR3 length is 15 residues. Germline V gives CDR1 SNHLY, CDR2 FYNNEI. Trimming took off 5 bases at V and 0 bases at J, with 12 bases between the two ends. This chain's CDR3 is CASSPPAPSTDTQYF. The CDR3 DNA follows: TGTGCCAGCAGTCCCCCGGCCCCCAGCACAGATACGCAGTATTTT.